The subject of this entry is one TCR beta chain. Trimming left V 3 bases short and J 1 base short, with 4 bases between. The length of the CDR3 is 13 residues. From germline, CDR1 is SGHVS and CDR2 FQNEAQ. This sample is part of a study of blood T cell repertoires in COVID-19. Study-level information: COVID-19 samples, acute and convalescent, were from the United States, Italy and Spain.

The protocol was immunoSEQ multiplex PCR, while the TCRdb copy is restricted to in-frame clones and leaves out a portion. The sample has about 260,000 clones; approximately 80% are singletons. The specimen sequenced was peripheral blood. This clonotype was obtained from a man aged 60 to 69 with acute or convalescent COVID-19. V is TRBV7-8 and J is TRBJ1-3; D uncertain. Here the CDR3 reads CASSFQSGNTIYF. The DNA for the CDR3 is TGTGCCAGCAGCTTTCAATCTGGAAACACCATATATTTT.